The present T cell receptor beta chain was sequenced within a study of blood T cell repertoires in COVID-19. Trimming at V came to 3 bases and at J to 3 bases, leaving 7 bases not matched to a gene. Germline assignment: CDR1 SGHTA and CDR2 FQGNSA. The CDR3 runs 16 residues. In the original processing: Reference gene primer amplification gave estimated nucleated cell counts. Method: immunoSEQ multiplex PCR; TCRdb's copy keeps in-frame clones and lacks some. That table furnishes V, J and clone size, whereas the DNA furnished D and trimming. Of some 150,000 clones in the sample, approximately 87% were seen once.

Sequenced input: peripheral blood. The source of this sequence is a man in his fifties or sixties with active COVID-19. This sequence joins TRBV7-2 and TRBJ1-5; 8 bases fit TRBD1. As DNA, the CDR3 is TGTGCCAGCAGCTTTTCGACAGGGGTCCCCAATCAGCCCCAGCATTTT. As protein: CASSFSTGVPNQPQHF.